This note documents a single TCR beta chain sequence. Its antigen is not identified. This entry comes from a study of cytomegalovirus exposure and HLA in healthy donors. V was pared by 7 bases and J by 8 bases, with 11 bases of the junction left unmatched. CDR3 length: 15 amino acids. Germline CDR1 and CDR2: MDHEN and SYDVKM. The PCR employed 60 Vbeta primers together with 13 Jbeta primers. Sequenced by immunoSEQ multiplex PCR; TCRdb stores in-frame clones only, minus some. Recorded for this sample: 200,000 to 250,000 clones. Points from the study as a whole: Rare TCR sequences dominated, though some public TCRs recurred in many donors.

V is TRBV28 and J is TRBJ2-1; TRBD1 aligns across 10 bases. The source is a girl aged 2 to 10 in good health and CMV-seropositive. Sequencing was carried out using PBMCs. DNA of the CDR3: TGTGCCAGCACCCCACCGGACAGGGGGACGGATGAGCAGTTCTTC. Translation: CASTPPDRGTDEQFF.